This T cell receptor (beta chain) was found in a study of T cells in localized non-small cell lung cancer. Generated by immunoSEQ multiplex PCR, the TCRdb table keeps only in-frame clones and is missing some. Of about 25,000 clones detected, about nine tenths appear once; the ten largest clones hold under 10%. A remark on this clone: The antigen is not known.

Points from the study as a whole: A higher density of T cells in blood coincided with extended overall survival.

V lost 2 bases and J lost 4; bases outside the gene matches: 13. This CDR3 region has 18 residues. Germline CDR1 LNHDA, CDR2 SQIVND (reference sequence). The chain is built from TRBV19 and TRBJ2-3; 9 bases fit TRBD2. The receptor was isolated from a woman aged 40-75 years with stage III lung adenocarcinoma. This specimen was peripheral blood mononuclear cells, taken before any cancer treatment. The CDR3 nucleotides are TGTGCCAGTAGTATACTTATTAGCGGGGGCTCCGGGGCAGATACGCAGTATTTT. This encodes CASSILISGGSGADTQYF. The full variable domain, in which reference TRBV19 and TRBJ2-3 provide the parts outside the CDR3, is DGGITQSPKYLFRKEGQNVTLSCEQNLNHDAMYWYRQDPGQGLRLIYYSQIVNDFQKGDIAEGYSVSREKKESFPLTVTSAQKNPTAFYLCASSILISGGSGADTQYFGPGTRLTVL.